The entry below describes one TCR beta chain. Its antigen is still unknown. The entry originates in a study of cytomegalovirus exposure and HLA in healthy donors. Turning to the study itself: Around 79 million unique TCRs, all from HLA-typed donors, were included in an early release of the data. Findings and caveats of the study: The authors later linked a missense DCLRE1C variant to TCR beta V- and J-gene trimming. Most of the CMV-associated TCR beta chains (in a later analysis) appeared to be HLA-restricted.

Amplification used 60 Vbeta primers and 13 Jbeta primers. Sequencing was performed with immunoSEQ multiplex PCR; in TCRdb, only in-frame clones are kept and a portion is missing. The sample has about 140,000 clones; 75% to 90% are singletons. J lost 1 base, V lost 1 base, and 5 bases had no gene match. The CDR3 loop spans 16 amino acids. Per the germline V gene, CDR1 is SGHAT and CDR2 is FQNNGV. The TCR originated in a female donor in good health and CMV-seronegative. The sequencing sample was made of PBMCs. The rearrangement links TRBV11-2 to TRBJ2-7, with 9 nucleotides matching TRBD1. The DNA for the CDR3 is TGTGCCAGCAGCTTAGCCCTAGGACAGGGGTCCTACGAGCAGTACTTC. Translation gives CASSLALGQGSYEQYF.